This T cell receptor (beta chain) was found in a study of Ad26.COV2.S vaccination and SARS-CoV-2 variants (dated by TCRdb to about 2021). Study-level background: Vaccine-arm donors came from COV1001, a multicentre, randomized, double-blind, placebo-controlled phase I-IIa trial of Ad26.COV2.S in healthy adults. Ad26.COV2.S was given intramuscularly at 5x10^10 or 1x10^11 viral particles, as a single shot or as two shots 56 days apart. TCRbeta repertoire sequencing was used to assess the specificity and breadth of SARS-CoV-2-reactive T cell receptors after Ad26.COV2.S vaccination. The TCR-sequenced set comprised about 32 samples: about 19 Ad26.COV2.S vaccine recipients, 5 placebo recipients and 8 SARS-CoV-2 convalescent individuals. Trial participants were randomized into five groups of five: low-dose or high-dose Ad26.COV2.S given once or twice, or placebo on both occasions. Investigators remained blinded to trial group allocation during experiments and outcome assessment. Overall results and qualifications from the work: Ad26.COV2.S recipients had higher spike-specific TCR breadth than placebo recipients (P = 0.0014). Non-spike TCR breadth was comparable between vaccine and placebo recipients, consistent with the vaccine containing only spike. After vaccination, substantial breadth of spike-specific CD8+ and CD4+ T cell responses was reported. The study lacked the statistical power to compare responses across vaccine doses or regimens. According to the authors, total T cell responses may have been underestimated by the TCR breadth and depth analyses.

Reading the label with the study, this specimen's treatment or condition is: roughly 19 received Ad26.COV2.S at low or high dose, single or two shots; roughly 5 received placebo; per-sample allocation not given. Repertoires of vaccine and placebo recipients were sequenced from samples collected on day 63 after the first injection. Cohort 1b enrolled about 25 adults aged 18-55 years at a single site in Boston, USA, between 29 July and 7 August 2020. As a vaccine, Ad26.COV2.S was a replication-incompetent adenovirus type 26 vector that expressed a prefusion-stabilized SARS-CoV-2 spike protein derived from the original Wuhan strain. As to this clone: What antigen it recognizes has not been identified. No quality values exist for individual bases; no much larger clone is one base distant.

The CDR3 spans 14 residues, from the cysteine through the phenylalanine. The DNA shown is the 42-base CDR3, in frame from base 1. The germline V gene supplies CDR1 MNHEY and CDR2 SVGAGI. Deletion took 2 bases off V and 8 bases off J, with a span of 12 bases between the germline ends. The immunoSEQ Assay was used to sequence TCRbeta CDR3 regions. After extraction, genomic DNA underwent amplification by bias-controlled multiplex PCR, followed by high-throughput sequencing. The original pipeline was this. To quantify the absolute abundance of every unique TCRbeta CDR3 region, sequences were collapsed and filtered. T cell fraction was estimated by normalizing TCRbeta template counts to usable DNA, which was measured by amplifying reference genes present in all nucleated cells. Repertoire TCRs were annotated as SARS-CoV-2-specific when V gene, CDR3 amino acid sequence and J gene were exactly matched to a known reactive TCR set. MIRA supplied the reference SARS-CoV-2 TCR set, which was filtered for enrichment in COVID-19-positive ImmuneCODE repertoires so that public or cross-reactive TCRs were removed. Using the MIRA antigens, annotated TCRs were further analysed by specific ORF or by position within an ORF. Breadth was defined as annotated unique rearrangements over total unique productive rearrangements; depth was the summed frequency of those rearrangements. TCR breadth was compared between groups using two-sided Wilcoxon rank-sum tests. This immuneACCESS table, as held by TCRdb, lists in-frame sequences with V and J called but not all clones. Of the missing ones, under half trace to an unresolved V gene in checked studies; the others have no known cause. That table is the source of V, J and clone size, and D and trimming were worked out from the DNA. This sample holds about 680,000 clones; around 89% were observed only once. About 1.5% of the sample is in the top ten clones.

The sequence derives from a person aged 18 to 59 who received the Ad26.COV2.S COVID-19 vaccine or a placebo. The chain couples TRBV6-5 to TRBJ1-4, with TRBD1 tentatively as D gene (5 bases match). The input for sequencing was peripheral blood, taken in a trial of Ad26.COV2.S vaccine versus placebo. The DNA sequence is given as TGTGCCAGCAGTTACGGGGCTGGAGCGGAAAAACTGTTTTTT. Its amino acids are CASSYGAGAEKLFF.